This T cell receptor (beta chain) was captured in a study of glioma-infiltrating T cells. Study details: Glioblastomas were WHO grade IV, sampled at first diagnosis; low-grade were grade II. Sequencing aimed for 4.5- to 10-fold coverage of about a million peripheral T cells.

Overall study findings and caveats: Tissue-blood divergence was below expectation in non-neoplastic patients, above in gliomas. Signature shared blood CDR3 motifs were enriched in low-divergence and depleted in high-divergence patients.

In its sample, this clonotype was seen a few times. Its antigen is unknown. The iRepertoire nested amplicon-rescue multiplex PCR amplified TCR alpha and beta CDR3s from RNA. TCRdb reprocessed the multiplex PCR reads via MiXCR and lists one record per CDR3 protein. The sample has a few hundred thousand distinct CDR3 sequences, roughly two fifths seen once. Germline V gene lookup returns CDR1 MGHDK and CDR2 SYGVNS. The CDR3 consists of 15 residues. The V segment lost 3 bases and the J segment 1 base; nucleotides outside the gene matches: 4. This sequence joins TRBV25-1 and TRBJ2-7; TRBD2 agrees at 9 bases. The TCR originated in a human donor with low-grade glioma or glioblastoma, undergoing nonglioma brain surgery, or in good health (not recorded which). The sample taken for sequencing was glioma tissue, nonneoplastic brain tissue, or PBMCs (not recorded which). The CDR3 protein is CASSDRLADSYEQYF. The CDR3 nucleotides are TGTGCCAGCAGTGATCGACTAGCGGATTCCTACGAGCAGTACTTC.